Detailed here is one TCR beta chain. The antigen is unknown. This record belongs to a study of cytomegalovirus exposure and HLA in healthy donors. Across the whole study: Findings of an earlier analysis included more than 90 million unique TCR beta sequences from roughly 190 million T cells.

Study findings and constraints: An analysis that came later showed most CMV-associated TCR beta chains appearing HLA-restricted. A prior analysis recorded that most TCR beta V segments were productive about 90% or about 30% of the time.

The PCR made use of 60 Vbeta and 13 Jbeta primers. Using immunoSEQ multiplex PCR, the repertoire was profiled, and TCRdb retains in-frame clones only, with some absent. In all, the sample yields around 140,000 clones. Among the donors, all were healthy bone marrow donors. What was sequenced was PBMCs. The origin of this receptor is a woman aged 35 to 49 in good health and CMV-seropositive.

CDR3 region: CASSSGTRNTEAFF. The DNA of the CDR3 is TGTGCCAGCAGCTCCGGGACAAGGAACACTGAAGCTTTCTTT. V and J are TRBV7-6 and TRBJ1-1, with D perhaps matching TRBD1 (6 bases). The CDR3 sequence is 14 residues long. V lost 4 bases, J lost 1 base, and 10 bases lay in between. Per germline, CDR1 SGHVS and CDR2 FNYEAQ.